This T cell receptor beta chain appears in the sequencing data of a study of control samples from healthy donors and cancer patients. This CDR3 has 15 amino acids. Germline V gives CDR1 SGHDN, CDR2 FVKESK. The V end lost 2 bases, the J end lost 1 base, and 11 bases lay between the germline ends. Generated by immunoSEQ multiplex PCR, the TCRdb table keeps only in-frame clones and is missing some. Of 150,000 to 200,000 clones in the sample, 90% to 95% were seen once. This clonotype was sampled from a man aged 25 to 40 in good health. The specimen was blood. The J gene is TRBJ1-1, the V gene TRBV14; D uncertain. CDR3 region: CASSQNLKENTEAFF. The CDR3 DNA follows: TGTGCCAGCAGCCAAAACCTAAAAGAGAACACTGAAGCTTTCTTT.